These T cell receptor beta chains were read from a single sample in a study of T cell responses to AZD1222 COVID-19 vaccine. Assay: immunoSEQ multiplex PCR; the TCRdb copy retains only in-frame clones and omits some. In the table there are 150,000 to 200,000 clones, around 94% of which are singletons. This specimen consisted of peripheral blood, obtained on day 0 of AZD1222 vaccination. These receptors were taken from an adult in good health. CDR3s include the opening cysteine and the closing phenylalanine or tryptophan. Each record gives: V gene, J gene, D gene, clone size, CDR3 DNA, CDR3 protein. The D gene is left open where the match is weak. Size is stated for part of the rows, as once, few or many counts, or as a class when the clone is expanded.

v_call: TRBV24-1; j_call: TRBJ2-5; d_call: TRBD1; clone_size: .; cdr3_nt: TGTGCCACCAGTCCGTCGGGACAGCTACAAGAGACCCAGTACTTC; cdr3_aa: CATSPSGQLQETQYF
v_call: TRBV6-4; j_call: TRBJ1-1; d_call: .; clone_size: .; cdr3_nt: TGTGCCAGCAGTGACGGGTATACCGAAGCTTTCTTT; cdr3_aa: CASSDGYTEAFF
v_call: TRBV2; j_call: TRBJ2-7; d_call: TRBD2; clone_size: .; cdr3_nt: TGTGCCAGCATCGGGGGGTACGAGCAGTACTTC; cdr3_aa: CASIGGYEQYF
v_call: TRBV27; j_call: TRBJ1-2; d_call: .; clone_size: .; cdr3_nt: TGTGCCAGCAGTCGACCGGCAGGGGCGGGAGGCTACACCTTC; cdr3_aa: CASSRPAGAGGYTF
v_call: TRBV5-6; j_call: TRBJ2-5; d_call: .; clone_size: .; cdr3_nt: TGTGCCAGCAATTCAATGGGACGCCGCCAAGAGACCCAGTACTTC; cdr3_aa: CASNSMGRRQETQYF
v_call: TRBV27; j_call: TRBJ1-4; d_call: .; clone_size: .; cdr3_nt: TGTGCCAGCAGTGTGGGGGGGAAACTGTTTTTT; cdr3_aa: CASSVGGKLFF
v_call: TRBV7-9; j_call: TRBJ2-1; d_call: TRBD2; clone_size: once; cdr3_nt: TGTGCCAGCAGCTCCTTAGCGGGGGGGTACAATGAGCAGTTCTTC; cdr3_aa: CASSSLAGGYNEQFF
v_call: TRBV21-1; j_call: TRBJ1-6; d_call: .; clone_size: .; cdr3_nt: TGTGCCAGCAGCAAACCGGTCCCAGAACCCTATAATTCACCCCTCCACTTT; cdr3_aa: CASSKPVPEPYNSPLHF
v_call: TRBV7-6; j_call: TRBJ1-3; d_call: .; clone_size: .; cdr3_nt: TGTGCCAGCAGCTTAGGGGCAGGCAGCTCTGGAAACACCATATATTTT; cdr3_aa: CASSLGAGSSGNTIYF
v_call: TRBV18; j_call: TRBJ1-1; d_call: .; clone_size: .; cdr3_nt: TGTGCCAGCTCACCGGGAAGGGGCACTGAAGCTTTCTTT; cdr3_aa: CASSPGRGTEAFF
v_call: TRBV12-1; j_call: TRBJ2-5; d_call: .; clone_size: .; cdr3_nt: TGTGCCAGCAGCTTTCAGACAGGAGAGACCCAGTACTTC; cdr3_aa: CASSFQTGETQYF
v_call: TRBV27; j_call: TRBJ2-2; d_call: TRBD2; clone_size: .; cdr3_nt: TGTGCCAGCAGTTTAGGGTCTAGCGGACACACCGGGGAGCTGTTTTTT; cdr3_aa: CASSLGSSGHTGELFF
v_call: TRBV2; j_call: TRBJ1-1; d_call: .; clone_size: .; cdr3_nt: TGTGCCAGCAGTGAAGATAGGAACACTGAAGCTTTCTTT; cdr3_aa: CASSEDRNTEAFF
v_call: TRBV15; j_call: TRBJ1-1; d_call: .; clone_size: .; cdr3_nt: TGTGCCACCAGCAGAGTAGGGGGAACCAACACTGAAGCTTTCTTT; cdr3_aa: CATSRVGGTNTEAFF
v_call: TRBV7-9; j_call: TRBJ1-1; d_call: .; clone_size: once; cdr3_nt: TGTGCCAGCAGTGCAGGGATCTCGGCGGCTGAAGCTTTCTTT; cdr3_aa: CASSAGISAAEAFF
v_call: TRBV3-1/TRBV3-2; j_call: TRBJ2-2; d_call: .; clone_size: .; cdr3_nt: TGTGCCAGCAGCCAAGAGCGGACGCTCGGCACCGGGGAGCTGTTTTTT; cdr3_aa: CASSQERTLGTGELFF
v_call: TRBV7-9; j_call: TRBJ1-2; d_call: .; clone_size: once; cdr3_nt: TGTGCCAGCAGCCCGGGGGCGGGCTATGGCTACACCTTC; cdr3_aa: CASSPGAGYGYTF
v_call: TRBV2; j_call: TRBJ2-7; d_call: .; clone_size: .; cdr3_nt: TGTGCCAGCAGTGCAGAGGGAACCTACGAGCAGTACTTC; cdr3_aa: CASSAEGTYEQYF
v_call: TRBV3-1/TRBV3-2; j_call: TRBJ1-6; d_call: TRBD1; clone_size: .; cdr3_nt: TGTGCCAGCACTCGAGGACAGGGGTTTGATTCACCCCTCCACTTT; cdr3_aa: CASTRGQGFDSPLHF
v_call: TRBV10-3; j_call: TRBJ2-5; d_call: TRBD1; clone_size: .; cdr3_nt: TGTGCCACCAATCCGGGACAGCAAGAGACCCAGTACTTC; cdr3_aa: CATNPGQQETQYF
v_call: TRBV2; j_call: TRBJ2-1; d_call: .; clone_size: .; cdr3_nt: TGTGCCAGCACGCGGGCGGGATACAATGAGCAGTTCTTC; cdr3_aa: CASTRAGYNEQFF
v_call: TRBV5-6; j_call: TRBJ2-2; d_call: .; clone_size: .; cdr3_nt: TGTGCCAGCAGCTTGGTGGACGGGAACACCGGGGAGCTGTTTTTT; cdr3_aa: CASSLVDGNTGELFF
v_call: TRBV28; j_call: TRBJ1-4; d_call: TRBD1; clone_size: .; cdr3_nt: TGTGCCAGCAGCTGGGACAGGGGAGGGACTAATGAAAAACTGTTTTTT; cdr3_aa: CASSWDRGGTNEKLFF
v_call: TRBV7-9; j_call: TRBJ2-1; d_call: TRBD2; clone_size: few; cdr3_nt: TGTGCCAGCAGCCGTCGAGGGACTAGCGGGAAGCTAGGTGAGCAGTTCTTC; cdr3_aa: CASSRRGTSGKLGEQFF
v_call: TRBV7-2; j_call: TRBJ1-4; d_call: .; clone_size: .; cdr3_nt: TGTGCCAGCAGAAGGTCCGGGTCGACTGAAAAACTGTTTTTT; cdr3_aa: CASRRSGSTEKLFF
v_call: TRBV5-1; j_call: TRBJ2-1; d_call: .; clone_size: .; cdr3_nt: TGCGCCAGCAGCTTGGATACAGGCTCTGAGCAGTTCTTC; cdr3_aa: CASSLDTGSEQFF
v_call: TRBV7-9; j_call: TRBJ1-1; d_call: .; clone_size: .; cdr3_nt: TGTGCCAGCAGCCCCCCCGCCAAGGGGAGGAACACTGAAGCTTTCTTT; cdr3_aa: CASSPPAKGRNTEAFF
v_call: TRBV27; j_call: TRBJ2-3; d_call: TRBD2; clone_size: .; cdr3_nt: TGTGCCAGCAGTTTAATCGCGGGGGGGCTTAGGTACGGAGATACGCAGTATTTT; cdr3_aa: CASSLIAGGLRYGDTQYF
v_call: TRBV7-9; j_call: TRBJ1-1; d_call: .; clone_size: .; cdr3_nt: TGTGCCAGCAGTCCACCACCCAAGGGCACTGAAGCTTTCTTT; cdr3_aa: CASSPPPKGTEAFF
v_call: TRBV30; j_call: TRBJ1-4; d_call: .; clone_size: .; cdr3_nt: TGTGCCTGGAGTGTAGGGGACACTGCAACTAATGAAAAACTGTTTTTT; cdr3_aa: CAWSVGDTATNEKLFF
v_call: TRBV3-1/TRBV3-2; j_call: TRBJ1-6; d_call: .; clone_size: .; cdr3_nt: TGTGCCAGCAGCCAAGATGCCGCAAATTCACCCCTCCACTTT; cdr3_aa: CASSQDAANSPLHF
v_call: TRBV4-2; j_call: TRBJ1-6; d_call: .; clone_size: .; cdr3_nt: TGTGCCAGCAGCCAAGATTGGTTACAGGGTACACCCCTCCACTTT; cdr3_aa: CASSQDWLQGTPLHF
v_call: TRBV3-1/TRBV3-2; j_call: TRBJ1-3; d_call: .; clone_size: .; cdr3_nt: TGTGCCAGCAGCCAAGATCAGCGCAACACCATATATTTT; cdr3_aa: CASSQDQRNTIYF
v_call: TRBV2; j_call: TRBJ1-6; d_call: .; clone_size: .; cdr3_nt: TGTGCCAGCAGTCCGGGCGGGCCGTATAATTCACCCCTCCACTTT; cdr3_aa: CASSPGGPYNSPLHF
v_call: TRBV19; j_call: TRBJ2-1; d_call: TRBD2; clone_size: .; cdr3_nt: TGTGCCAGTAGTGCCTACTCTAGCGGGAGGGCCCATGAGCAGTTCTTC; cdr3_aa: CASSAYSSGRAHEQFF
v_call: TRBV27; j_call: TRBJ1-2; d_call: TRBD1; clone_size: .; cdr3_nt: TGTGCCAGCAGTCCCCTGAGGGACAGGGATGGCTACACCTTC; cdr3_aa: CASSPLRDRDGYTF
v_call: TRBV6-5; j_call: TRBJ1-2; d_call: .; clone_size: .; cdr3_nt: TGTGCCAGCAGTTACAACCCTCTGGCAGCTAACTATGGCTACACCTTC; cdr3_aa: CASSYNPLAANYGYTF
v_call: TRBV2; j_call: TRBJ1-1; d_call: TRBD1; clone_size: .; cdr3_nt: TGTGCCAGCAGCCAGCGGACAGGGGCTGAAGCTTTCTTT; cdr3_aa: CASSQRTGAEAFF
v_call: TRBV5-1; j_call: TRBJ1-1; d_call: .; clone_size: .; cdr3_nt: TGCGCCAGCAGCTCCCTGGGGGGCTCGGACACTGAAGCTTTCTTT; cdr3_aa: CASSSLGGSDTEAFF
v_call: TRBV5-4; j_call: TRBJ1-2; d_call: .; clone_size: .; cdr3_nt: TGTGCCAGCAGCTTAAAAGATCAGCGCTGGAATGGCTACACCTTC; cdr3_aa: CASSLKDQRWNGYTF
v_call: TRBV28; j_call: TRBJ1-6; d_call: .; clone_size: .; cdr3_nt: TGTGCCAGCAGTGACTATAATTCACCCCTCCACTTT; cdr3_aa: CASSDYNSPLHF
v_call: TRBV27; j_call: TRBJ1-1; d_call: TRBD1; clone_size: .; cdr3_nt: TGTGCCAGCAGTTTATCAGTCCGGACAGGCATGAACACTGAAGCTTTCTTT; cdr3_aa: CASSLSVRTGMNTEAFF
v_call: TRBV5-8; j_call: TRBJ2-5; d_call: .; clone_size: .; cdr3_nt: TGTGCCAGCAGAGGCAGGGTGGAGACCCAGTACTTC; cdr3_aa: CASRGRVETQYF
v_call: TRBV3-1/TRBV3-2; j_call: TRBJ1-2; d_call: TRBD1; clone_size: .; cdr3_nt: TGTGCCAGCAGCCAAAACAGGGGTCCGGTTGAAGGCTACACCTTC; cdr3_aa: CASSQNRGPVEGYTF
v_call: TRBV6-5; j_call: TRBJ2-7; d_call: TRBD2; clone_size: .; cdr3_nt: TGTGCCAGCAACCTAGATAGCGGGGGGACCTACGAGCAGTACTTC; cdr3_aa: CASNLDSGGTYEQYF
v_call: TRBV14; j_call: TRBJ2-7; d_call: .; clone_size: .; cdr3_nt: TGTGCCAGCAGCCAAAGGATGATACGAGGGCAGTACTTC; cdr3_aa: CASSQRMIRGQYF
v_call: TRBV19; j_call: TRBJ1-4; d_call: .; clone_size: .; cdr3_nt: TGTGCCAGTAGTATTGGCGTTGGGGAAAAACTGTTTTTT; cdr3_aa: CASSIGVGEKLFF
v_call: TRBV3-1/TRBV3-2; j_call: TRBJ2-7; d_call: .; clone_size: once; cdr3_nt: TGTGCCAGCAGCCAAGCGGGGCAGGGGGGGATCCACGAGCAGTACTTC; cdr3_aa: CASSQAGQGGIHEQYF
v_call: TRBV7-9; j_call: TRBJ2-3; d_call: TRBD1; clone_size: .; cdr3_nt: TGTGCCAGCAGCTACGGGACAGCAAGCACAGATACGCAGTATTTT; cdr3_aa: CASSYGTASTDTQYF
v_call: TRBV4-3; j_call: TRBJ2-3; d_call: TRBD2; clone_size: .; cdr3_nt: TGCGCCAGCAGCCAAGGGGCACTAGCGGGCTTTATCACAGATACGCAGTATTTT; cdr3_aa: CASSQGALAGFITDTQYF
v_call: TRBV12-5; j_call: TRBJ1-1; d_call: .; clone_size: .; cdr3_nt: TGTGCTAGTGGTTTGGGCCCAAACACTGAAGCTTTCTTT; cdr3_aa: CASGLGPNTEAFF
v_call: TRBV12-3/TRBV12-4; j_call: TRBJ2-3; d_call: .; clone_size: .; cdr3_nt: TGTGCCAGCAGTAAGCGGGTCTCAGATACGCAGTATTTT; cdr3_aa: CASSKRVSDTQYF
v_call: TRBV28; j_call: TRBJ2-5; d_call: TRBD1; clone_size: .; cdr3_nt: TGTGCCAGCAGTTTCCCGGAAACGGTGGGACAGGACCTACAAGAGACCCAGTACTTC; cdr3_aa: CASSFPETVGQDLQETQYF
v_call: TRBV6-1; j_call: TRBJ2-3; d_call: TRBD2; clone_size: .; cdr3_nt: TGTGCCAGCAGTGAAGCGCGGGGGGCCCGCACAGATACGCAGTATTTT; cdr3_aa: CASSEARGARTDTQYF
v_call: TRBV5-4; j_call: TRBJ1-3; d_call: .; clone_size: once; cdr3_nt: TGTGCCAGCAGCTTGCAGGGCCTTCGAAACACCATATATTTT; cdr3_aa: CASSLQGLRNTIYF